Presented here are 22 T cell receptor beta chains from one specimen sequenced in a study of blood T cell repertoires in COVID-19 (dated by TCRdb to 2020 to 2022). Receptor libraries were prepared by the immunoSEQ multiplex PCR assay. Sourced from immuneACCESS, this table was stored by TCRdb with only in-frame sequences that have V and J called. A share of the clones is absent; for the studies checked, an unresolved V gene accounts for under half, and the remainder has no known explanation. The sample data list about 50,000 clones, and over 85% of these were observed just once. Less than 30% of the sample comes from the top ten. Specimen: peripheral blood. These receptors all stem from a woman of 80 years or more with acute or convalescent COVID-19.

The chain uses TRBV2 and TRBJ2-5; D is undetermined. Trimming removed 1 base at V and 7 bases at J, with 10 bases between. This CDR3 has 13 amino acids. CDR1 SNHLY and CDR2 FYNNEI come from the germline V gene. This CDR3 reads CASSEVPAGTQYF. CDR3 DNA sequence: TGTGCCAGCAGTGAAGTGCCCGCCGGGACCCAGTACTTC.

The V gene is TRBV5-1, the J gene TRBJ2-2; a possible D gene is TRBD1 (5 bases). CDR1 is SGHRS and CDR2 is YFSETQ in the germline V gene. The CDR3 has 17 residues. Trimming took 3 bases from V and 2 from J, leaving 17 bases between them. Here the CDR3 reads CASSSDRPRVNTGELFF. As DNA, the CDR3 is TGCGCCAGCAGCTCCGACCGGCCCAGGGTTAACACCGGGGAGCTGTTTTTT.

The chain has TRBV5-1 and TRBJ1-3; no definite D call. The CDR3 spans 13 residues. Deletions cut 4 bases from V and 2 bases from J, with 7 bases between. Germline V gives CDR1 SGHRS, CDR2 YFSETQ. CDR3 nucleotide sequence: TGCGCCAGCAGCAGCGGAGCTGGAAACACCATATATTTT. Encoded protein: CASSSGAGNTIYF.

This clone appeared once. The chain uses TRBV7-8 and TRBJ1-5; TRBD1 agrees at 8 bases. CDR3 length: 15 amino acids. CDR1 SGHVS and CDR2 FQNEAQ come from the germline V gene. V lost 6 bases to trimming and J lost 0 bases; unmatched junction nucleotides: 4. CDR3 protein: CASRQDRVSNQPQHF. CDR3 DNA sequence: TGTGCCAGCAGACAGGACAGGGTTAGCAATCAGCCCCAGCATTTT.

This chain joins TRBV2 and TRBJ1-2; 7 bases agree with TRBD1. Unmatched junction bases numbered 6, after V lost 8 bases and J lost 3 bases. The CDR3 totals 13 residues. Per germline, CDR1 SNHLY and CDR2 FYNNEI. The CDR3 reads CASGDSLDYGYTF. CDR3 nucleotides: TGTGCCAGCGGGGACAGTTTGGACTATGGCTACACCTTC.

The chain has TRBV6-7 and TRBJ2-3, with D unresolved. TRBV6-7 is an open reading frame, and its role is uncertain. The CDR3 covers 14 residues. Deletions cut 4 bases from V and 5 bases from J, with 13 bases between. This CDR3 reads CASSWPTRKDTQYF. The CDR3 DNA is TGTGCCAGCAGTTGGCCGACTCGGAAAGATACGCAGTATTTT.

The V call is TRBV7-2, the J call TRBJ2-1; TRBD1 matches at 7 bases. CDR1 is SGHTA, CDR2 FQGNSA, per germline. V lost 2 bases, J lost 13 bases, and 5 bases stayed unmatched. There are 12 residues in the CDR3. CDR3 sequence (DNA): TGTGCCAGCAGCTTAATCCAGGGGGACCAGTTCTTC. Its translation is CASSLIQGDQFF.

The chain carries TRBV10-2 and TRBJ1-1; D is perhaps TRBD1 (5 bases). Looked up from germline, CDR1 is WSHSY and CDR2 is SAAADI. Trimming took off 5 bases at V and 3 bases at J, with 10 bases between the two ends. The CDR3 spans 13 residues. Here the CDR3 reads CASSNRYDTEAFF. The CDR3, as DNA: TGCGCCAGCAGTAACAGGTACGACACTGAAGCTTTCTTT.

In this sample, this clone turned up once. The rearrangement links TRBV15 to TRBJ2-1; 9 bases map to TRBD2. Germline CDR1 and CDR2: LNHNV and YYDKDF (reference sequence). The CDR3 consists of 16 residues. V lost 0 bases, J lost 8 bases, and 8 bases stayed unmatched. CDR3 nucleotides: TGTGCCACCAGCAGAGAGTCGCGGGGGGGCCGGGATGAGCAGTTCTTC. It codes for CATSRESRGGRDEQFF.

The CDR3: CAISGEGGNNSPLHF. The DNA for the CDR3 is TGTGCCATCAGTGGGGAGGGGGGAAATAATTCACCCCTCCACTTT. V gene TRBV10-3 combines with J gene TRBJ1-6; tentative D call: TRBD1 (6 bases). CDR3 length: 15 residues. V was pared by 4 bases and J by 5 bases, with 12 bases between. The germline V gene encodes CDR1 ENHRY and CDR2 SYGVKD.

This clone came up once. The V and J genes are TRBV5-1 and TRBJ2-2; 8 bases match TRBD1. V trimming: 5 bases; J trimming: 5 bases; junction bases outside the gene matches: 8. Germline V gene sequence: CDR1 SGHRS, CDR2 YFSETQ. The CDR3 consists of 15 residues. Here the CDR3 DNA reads TGCGCCAGCAGGCTGGACAGGGCGGGGACCGGGGAGCTGTTTTTT. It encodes CASRLDRAGTGELFF. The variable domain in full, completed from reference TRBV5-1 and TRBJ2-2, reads KAGVTQTPRYLIKTRGQQVTLSCSPISGHRSVSWYQQTPGQGLQFLFEYFSETQRNKGNFPGRFSGRQFSNSRSEMNVSTLELGDSALYLCASRLDRAGTGELFFGEGSRLTVL.

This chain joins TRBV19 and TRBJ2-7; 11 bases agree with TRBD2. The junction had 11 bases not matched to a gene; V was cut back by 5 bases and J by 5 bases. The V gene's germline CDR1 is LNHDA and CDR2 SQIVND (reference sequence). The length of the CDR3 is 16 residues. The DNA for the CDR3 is TGTGCCAGTAGTCCCCGGGTTAGCGGGGGGGCCCACGAGCAGTACGTC. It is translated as CASSPRVSGGAHEQYV.

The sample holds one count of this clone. The CDR3 here is CASSLVPGKGTDTQYF. The CDR3 DNA sequence: TGTGCCAGCAGCTTGGTCCCGGGGAAGGGCACAGATACGCAGTATTTT. This chain uses TRBV5-6 with TRBJ2-3; D may be TRBD2 (5 bases). The germline CDR1 and CDR2 sequences are SGHDT and YYEEEE. The CDR3 sequence is 16 residues long. Trimming cost V 0 bases and J 1 base, with 12 bases left between them.

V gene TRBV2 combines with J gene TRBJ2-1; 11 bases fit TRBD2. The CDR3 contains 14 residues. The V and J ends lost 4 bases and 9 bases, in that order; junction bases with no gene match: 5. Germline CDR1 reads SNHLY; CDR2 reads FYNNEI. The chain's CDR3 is CASSATSGVGEQFF. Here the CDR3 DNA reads TGTGCCAGCAGTGCGACTAGCGGGGTTGGTGAGCAGTTCTTC.

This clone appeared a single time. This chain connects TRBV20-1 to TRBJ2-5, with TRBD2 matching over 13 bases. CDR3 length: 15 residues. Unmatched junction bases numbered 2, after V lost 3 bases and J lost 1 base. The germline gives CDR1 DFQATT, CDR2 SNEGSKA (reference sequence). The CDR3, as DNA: TGCAGTGCTAGTGGGACTAGCGGGGTCCAAGAGACCCAGTACTTC. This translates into CSASGTSGVQETQYF.

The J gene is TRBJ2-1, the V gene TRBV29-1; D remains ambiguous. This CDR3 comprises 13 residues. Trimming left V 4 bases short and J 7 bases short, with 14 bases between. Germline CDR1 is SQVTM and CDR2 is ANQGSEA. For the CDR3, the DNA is TGCAGCGTTGGGCCCTTGGCCGCAAATGAGCAGTTCTTC. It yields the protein CSVGPLAANEQFF.

CDR3 sequence (DNA): TGCGCCAGCAGCCCGACAAGCTCTGGAAACACCATATATTTT. It codes for CASSPTSSGNTIYF. This rearrangement joins TRBV5-1 to TRBJ1-3; no reliable D call. The germline V gene encodes CDR1 SGHRS and CDR2 YFSETQ. V lost 4 bases, J lost 0 bases, and 8 bases lay in between. This CDR3 has 14 amino acids.

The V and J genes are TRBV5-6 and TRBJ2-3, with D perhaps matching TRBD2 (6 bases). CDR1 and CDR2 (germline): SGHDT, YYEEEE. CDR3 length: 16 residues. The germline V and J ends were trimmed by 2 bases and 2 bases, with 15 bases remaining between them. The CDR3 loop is CASSFGLGLHTDTQYF. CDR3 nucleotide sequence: TGTGCCAGCAGCTTCGGGCTGGGACTCCACACAGATACGCAGTATTTT.

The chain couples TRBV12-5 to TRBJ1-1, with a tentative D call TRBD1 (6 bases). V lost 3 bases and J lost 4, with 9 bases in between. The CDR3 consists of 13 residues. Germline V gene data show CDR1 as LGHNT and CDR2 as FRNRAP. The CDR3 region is CASGLQGGTEAFF. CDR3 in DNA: TGTGCTAGTGGTTTACAAGGGGGCACTGAAGCTTTCTTT.

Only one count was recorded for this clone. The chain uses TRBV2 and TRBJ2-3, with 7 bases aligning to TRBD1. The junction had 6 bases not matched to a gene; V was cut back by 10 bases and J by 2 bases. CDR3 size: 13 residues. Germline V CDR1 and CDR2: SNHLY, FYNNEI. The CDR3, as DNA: TGTGCCACCGTCAGGGGGTACACAGATACGCAGTATTTT. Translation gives CATVRGYTDTQYF.

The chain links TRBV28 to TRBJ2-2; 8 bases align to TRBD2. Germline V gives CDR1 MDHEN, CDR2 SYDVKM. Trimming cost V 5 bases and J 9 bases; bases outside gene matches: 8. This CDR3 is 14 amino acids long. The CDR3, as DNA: TGTGCCAGCAGTACCGGGACTAGTCTGAGGGAGCTGTTTTTT. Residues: CASSTGTSLRELFF.

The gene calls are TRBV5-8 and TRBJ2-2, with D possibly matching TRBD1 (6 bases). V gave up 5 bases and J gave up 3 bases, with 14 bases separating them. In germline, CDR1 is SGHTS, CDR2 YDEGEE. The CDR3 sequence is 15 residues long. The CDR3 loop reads CASSSRDTHTGELFF. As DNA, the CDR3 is TGTGCCAGCAGTTCCCGGGACACCCACACCGGGGAGCTGTTTTTT.